Below, one T cell receptor beta chain is given with its context. The CDR3 has 15 residues. Germline values: CDR1 LNHDA, CDR2 SQIVND (reference sequence). J was trimmed by 4 bases and V by 4 bases; bases with no gene match: 9. This entry is derived from a study of blood T cell repertoires in COVID-19. Study information: Sources were T cells, B-cell-depleted T cells, or PBMCs; the material itself was cDNA or gDNA.

Only in-frame clones appear in the TCRdb table, and some are missing; sequencing was by immunoSEQ multiplex PCR. The table has hundreds of thousands of clones, 80% to 90% seen once. Ages ranged from roughly 18 to 95 years, with residence in 20 to 30 US areas. Cohort 3 donors counted as recovered after two negative PCRs, clearance, or resolved symptoms. Material for sequencing was PBMCs or T cells enriched from blood (not recorded which). The chain has TRBV19 and TRBJ2-7; 8 positions match TRBD1. The clonotype comes from a man aged 18-30 years who had recovered from COVID-19. The CDR3 loop reads CASSTYGDRLYEQYF. The CDR3 DNA follows: TGTGCCAGTAGTACCTACGGGGACAGGCTGTACGAGCAGTACTTC.